This T cell receptor beta chain was found in a study of T cells in Graves' hyperthyroidism and ophthalmopathy. RNA transcripts provided the source from which TCR beta CDR3 regions were amplified. The HTBI set primed first-round TCR CDR3 RT-PCR. TCRdb ran MiXCR on the multiplex PCR reads and lists one entry per CDR3 protein. Seen here are a few hundred thousand distinct CDR3 sequences, about an eighth observed once, and the top ten hold approximately 5.3%. The CDR3 contains 19 residues. CDR1 is SQVTM, CDR2 ANQGSEA, per germline. Trimming at V came to 6 bases and at J to 8 bases, leaving 25 bases not matched to a gene. This clonotype was counted many times.

This chain joins TRBV29-1 and TRBJ2-1; 10 bases map to TRBD2. Sequencing used blood. The clonotype originates from a woman under 30 with Graves' hyperthyroidism. This CDR3 is CSVTKRGRASGRGADEQFF. The CDR3 DNA reads TGCAGCGTCACAAAGAGGGGTCGGGCTAGCGGGAGAGGGGCGGATGAGCAGTTCTTC.